This T cell receptor beta chain was documented in a study of T cell responses to AZD1222 COVID-19 vaccine. The CDR3 is 12 residues long. Germline values: CDR1 KGHSH, CDR2 LQKENI. The germline V and J ends were trimmed by 2 bases and 8 bases, with 9 bases remaining between them. Produced via immunoSEQ multiplex PCR; TCRdb's table is partial and in-frame only. The data show 150,000 to 200,000 clones, around nine tenths seen once. The source of this sequence is an adult who received the AZD1222 COVID-19 vaccine. Sequenced material: peripheral blood, taken 28 days after the second AZD1222 dose. This chain joins TRBV18 and TRBJ1-1; D might be TRBD1 (5 bases). CDR3 DNA: TGTGCCAGCTCACCAATGGGGACGGAAGCTTTCTTT. As protein: CASSPMGTEAFF.